This TCR beta chain derives from a study of Tregs in tolerant kidney transplant recipients. A note on this clone: Its ends do not fully match the called genes, so a read error is possible.

Data came from immunoSEQ multiplex PCR; TCRdb stores just in-frame clones and leaves some out. The table has about 240,000 clones, more than 65% seen once; the top ten hold around 0.68%. The receptor's source is a human donor in good health. The sequenced sample consisted of CD4+ T cells from blood.

CDR3 DNA sequence: TGCAGCGTTGAACAGTCCTACGCGCAGTACTTC. Residues: CSVEQSYAQYF. The chain carries TRBV29-1 and TRBJ2-7; D gene uncertain. This CDR3 is built from 11 residues. In germline, CDR1 is SQVTM, CDR2 ANQGSEA.